Listed here are 16 T cell receptor beta chains from one sample, sequenced in a study of control samples from healthy donors and cancer patients. The repertoire was sequenced with immunoSEQ multiplex PCR; TCRdb's copy has only in-frame clones and lacks some. Among over 150,000 clones listed, over 80% were seen once. The sequencing sample was made of blood. Source of these receptors: a man aged 18 to 29 in good health.

This clone was counted only a few times. The chain recombines TRBV29-1 with TRBJ2-7; 9 positions match TRBD1. Germline CDR1 is SQVTM and CDR2 is ANQGSEA. The CDR3 sequence is 15 residues long. V gave up 6 bases and J gave up 3 bases; unmatched junction bases: 12. CDR3 in DNA: TGCAGCGTCGGCGTACCGGGACAGGGTAGCTACGAGCAGTACTTC. This sequence encodes CSVGVPGQGSYEQYF.

This rearrangement joins TRBV6-5 to TRBJ2-7; TRBD2 agrees at 7 bases. CDR1 and CDR2 from the germline V gene are MNHEY and SVGAGI. V trimming: 7 bases; J trimming: 4 bases; junction bases outside the gene matches: 13. The CDR3 length is 15 residues. CDR3 coding DNA: TGTGCCAGCACCCCCTTGTGGGAGGGGAAATACGAGCAGTACTTC. Translation gives CASTPLWEGKYEQYF.

This rearrangement joins TRBV7-9 to TRBJ1-1, with D possibly TRBD1 on 6 matching bases. The germline V gene has CDR1 SEHNR and CDR2 FQNEAQ (reference sequence). This CDR3 is built from 14 residues. V lost 5 bases, J lost 0 bases, and 10 bases lay in between. The DNA of the CDR3 is TGTGCCAGCAGCGTGGGACAAGTGAACACTGAAGCTTTCTTT. Residues: CASSVGQVNTEAFF.

The chain employs TRBV5-6 and TRBJ1-2; D is undetermined. Germline CDR1 reads SGHDT; CDR2 reads YYEEEE. V lost 4 bases, J lost 3 bases, and 10 bases lay in between. CDR3 length: 13 residues. The CDR3 here is CASSPGRDYGYTF. DNA of the CDR3: TGTGCCAGCAGCCCGGGTAGGGACTATGGCTACACCTTC.

The genes are TRBV6-5 and TRBJ1-5; 9 bases align to TRBD1. The CDR3 consists of 14 residues. The trim removed 5 bases at V and 5 bases at J, leaving 4 bases unmatched. Germline V CDR1 and CDR2: MNHEY, SVGAGI. CDR3 loop: CASSRDRADQPQHF. The CDR3 coding sequence is TGTGCCAGCAGTAGGGACAGGGCGGATCAGCCCCAGCATTTT.

This clone appeared a single time. The chain carries TRBV5-1 and TRBJ2-3, with a weak D call TRBD2 (7 bases). CDR3 length: 16 residues. The germline V and J ends were trimmed by 0 bases and 2 bases, with 13 bases remaining between them. Germline CDR1 and CDR2: SGHRS and YFSETQ. The CDR3 bases are TGCGCCAGCAGCTTGGAGGGGGGGGCTCCCACAGATACGCAGTATTTT. It specifies CASSLEGGAPTDTQYF.

The J gene is TRBJ1-1, the V gene TRBV28; the match to TRBD1 covers 7 bases. The germline V gene encodes CDR1 MDHEN and CDR2 SYDVKM. The trim removed 6 bases at V and 3 bases at J, leaving 13 bases unmatched. There are 16 residues in the CDR3. The CDR3 bases are TGTGCCAGCAGCACGACGCCCCGGGACAGATACACTGAAGCTTTCTTT. This translates into CASSTTPRDRYTEAFF.

This clone was observed once. The gene calls are TRBV5-1 and TRBJ2-2, with D perhaps matching TRBD1 (6 bases). This CDR3 comprises 14 residues. Trimming left V 0 bases short and J 6 bases short, with 9 bases between. Germline values: CDR1 SGHRS, CDR2 YFSETQ. CDR3 nucleotide sequence: TGCGCCAGCAGCTTGGAAAGGGGGTCCGGGGAGCTGTTTTTT. Translated, it gives CASSLERGSGELFF.

V and J are TRBV20-1 and TRBJ2-7, with 9 bases fitting TRBD1. V lost 3 bases, J lost 1 base, and 10 bases stayed unmatched. The V gene's germline CDR1 is DFQATT and CDR2 SNEGSKA (reference sequence). The CDR3 totals 16 residues. In DNA, the CDR3 is TGCAGTGCTAGTTCACCCCCCGGACAGGGGTCCTACGAGCAGTACTTC. It encodes CSASSPPGQGSYEQYF.

The chain links TRBV4-1 to TRBJ1-5; D gene ambiguous. With 4 bases removed from V and 0 bases from J, the gap between germline ends came to 10 bases. The germline V gene has CDR1 MGHRA and CDR2 YSYEKL. The CDR3 extends over 15 amino acids. CDR3 sequence reads: CASSRTDFSNQPQHF. Written as DNA, the CDR3 is TGCGCCAGCAGCCGGACTGATTTTAGCAATCAGCCCCAGCATTTT.

J is TRBJ2-3 and V is TRBV5-4; a possible D gene is TRBD1 (6 bases). CDR1 is SGHNT and CDR2 is YYREEE in the germline V gene (reference sequence). Trimming stripped 6 bases from V and 3 bases from J, with 14 bases between. This CDR3 spans 14 amino acids. In DNA form, the CDR3 reads TGTGCCAGCACCGACCAACAGGGTACAGATACGCAGTATTTT. Translation gives CASTDQQGTDTQYF.

The chain recombines TRBV7-3 with TRBJ2-5; D ambiguous. Germline values: CDR1 SGHTA, CDR2 FQGTGA. V was pared by 5 bases and J by 5 bases, with 12 bases between. The CDR3 contains 13 residues. In DNA form, the CDR3 reads TGTGCCAGCAGCGGAAGTCACGGGGAGACCCAGTACTTC. It encodes CASSGSHGETQYF.

The chain has TRBV12-5 and TRBJ2-1, with D tentatively TRBD2 (6 bases). The CDR3 loop spans 13 amino acids. Germline-derived CDR1 and CDR2 are LGHNT and FRNRAP. The V and J ends lost 4 bases and 9 bases respectively, with 13 bases between them. The CDR3 sequence is CASGYGGFSEQFF. CDR3 coding DNA: TGTGCTAGTGGTTACGGGGGATTTTCTGAGCAGTTCTTC.

The V and J genes are TRBV14 and TRBJ2-7; the D is unclear. The germline V and J ends were trimmed by 2 bases and 6 bases, with 20 bases remaining between them. The CDR3 consists of 16 residues. From germline, CDR1 is SGHDN and CDR2 FVKESK. CDR3 nucleotides: TGTGCCAGCAGCCAATTGGACGGCTCCAACGGCGCCGAGCAGTACTTC. Its protein product is CASSQLDGSNGAEQYF.

For this clone: At one end, the junction sequence differs from germline, possibly due to a read error. This chain links TRBV18 with TRBJ2-3; D ambiguous. Germline V lookup: CDR1 KGHSH, CDR2 LQKENI. This CDR3 is built from 15 residues. The CDR3 loop is CASSPTYGSTDTHYF. The CDR3 DNA is TGTGCCAGCTCACCAACATATGGTAGCACAGATACGCACTATTTT.

CDR3 sequence: CASSSDGGPLSYEQYF. The CDR3 coding sequence is TGTGCCAGCAGCTCGGACGGGGGGCCCTTATCCTACGAGCAGTACTTC. The chain recombines TRBV5-5 with TRBJ2-7; the D gene is possibly TRBD2 (7 bases). Germline V gene sequence: CDR1 SGHKS, CDR2 YYEKEE (reference sequence). V was cut by 3 bases and J by 1 base, with 17 bases left in between. This CDR3 is 16 amino acids long.